This T cell receptor (beta chain) emerged from a study of blood T cell repertoires in COVID-19. Study-level information: Some COVID-19 samples were acute and others convalescent; all came from the United States, Italy and Spain. Sources were T cells, B-cell-depleted T cells, or PBMCs; the material itself was cDNA or gDNA.

In the original workflow: Reference gene primers were amplified, and this amplification served to estimate nucleated cell counts. Repertoires were generated with immunoSEQ multiplex PCR, while TCRdb's copy carries only in-frame clones and drops some. That table furnishes V, J and clone size, whereas the DNA furnished D and trimming. The table includes 200,000 to 250,000 clones, around 83% detected once. Enrollment of patients from Seattle took place during active infection, with longitudinal follow-up. CDR1 is MNHEY, CDR2 SVGEGT, per germline. Trimming pared 6 bases from V and 6 bases from J, leaving 17 bases between. The CDR3 spans 14 residues.

This sequence originates from an older woman with COVID-19, enrolled during active disease. Sequencing used peripheral blood. The chain recombines TRBV6-2 or TRBV6-3 with TRBJ1-1; D is uncertain. The CDR3 DNA sequence: TGTGCCAGCAGCCCCGCGCGGGATCGGGCTGAAGCTTTCTTT. Translation gives CASSPARDRAEAFF.